Sequencing of this T cell receptor (beta chain) was carried out in a study of blood T cell repertoires in COVID-19. Repertoires were generated with immunoSEQ multiplex PCR, while TCRdb's copy carries only in-frame clones and drops some. Among 150,000 to 200,000 clones, about three quarters were seen once, and the ten largest hold about an eighth. V was cut by 1 base and J by 4 bases, with 11 bases left in between. Germline V gene lookup returns CDR1 SQVTM and CDR2 ANQGSEA. This CDR3 has 14 amino acids. The specimen was peripheral blood. The genes are TRBV29-1 and TRBJ2-1; D is unclear. This clonotype was obtained from an elderly woman with COVID-19, enrolled during active disease. The CDR3 DNA reads TGCAGCGTTGAAGGGAGAGCGTCTTACAATGAGCAGTTCTTC. It is translated as CSVEGRASYNEQFF.